A single sample gave rise to the 24 T cell receptor beta chains below, sequenced in a study of blood T cell repertoires in COVID-19. Repertoires were generated with immunoSEQ multiplex PCR, while TCRdb's copy carries only in-frame clones and drops some. The sample carries about 150,000 clones, 80% to 85% recorded once. Sequencing was performed on PBMCs or T cells enriched from blood (not recorded which). Every receptor here comes from a man in his 70s who had been exposed to COVID-19.

The gene calls are TRBV19 and TRBJ1-2; a possible D gene is TRBD1 (6 bases). The CDR3 loop spans 12 amino acids. The V end was cut by 5 bases, the J end by 8 bases, with 12 bases between. Germline V gives CDR1 LNHDA, CDR2 SQIVND (reference sequence). The CDR3 DNA reads TGTGCCAGTAGTGGACAGAAAGTGGGCTACACCTTC. Amino acids: CASSGQKVGYTF. The full variable domain, with the rest looked up from reference TRBV19 and TRBJ1-2, is DGGITQSPKYLFRKEGQNVTLSCEQNLNHDAMYWYRQDPGQGLRLIYYSQIVNDFQKGDIAEGYSVSREKKESFPLTVTSAQKNPTAFYLCASSGQKVGYTFGSGTRLTVV.

The chain couples TRBV7-2 to TRBJ2-2, with D perhaps matching TRBD1 (5 bases). V shed 1 base and J shed 5 bases, with 14 bases lying between them. This CDR3 has 16 residues. Per germline, CDR1 SGHTA and CDR2 FQGNSA. The CDR3 reads CASSLGGRGGTGELFF. The CDR3 DNA sequence: TGTGCCAGCAGCTTAGGTGGAAGGGGTGGGACCGGGGAGCTGTTTTTT.

V and J are TRBV29-1 and TRBJ1-1; perhaps TRBD1 as D (5 bases). Trimming stripped 7 bases from V and 4 bases from J, with 16 bases between. The CDR3 extends over 13 amino acids. Germline lookup yields CDR1 SQVTM and CDR2 ANQGSEA. In DNA form, the CDR3 reads TGCAGCGCCGCAGGCAGGGTGGCCACTGAAGCTTTCTTT. Protein product: CSAAGRVATEAFF.

For the CDR3, the DNA is TGTGCCAGTAGTATGTCGGACTATCAGCCCCAGCATTTT. Its translation is CASSMSDYQPQHF. The chain has TRBV19 and TRBJ1-5; no firm D call. CDR1 and CDR2 from the germline V gene are LNHDA and SQIVND (reference sequence). The V gene lost 3 bases and the J gene lost 5 bases, with 8 bases spanning the gap. This CDR3 is built from 13 residues.

The V call is TRBV10-3, the J call TRBJ2-3; possible D gene TRBD2, 5 bases. The CDR3 is made up of 14 amino acids. CDR1 is ENHRY, CDR2 SYGVKD, per germline. V shed 2 bases and J shed 5 bases, with 11 bases lying between them. CDR3 region: CAISENLAEDTQYF. CDR3 in DNA: TGTGCCATCAGTGAGAACCTAGCTGAAGATACGCAGTATTTT.

The V and J genes are TRBV6-5 and TRBJ2-7, with TRBD2 matching 10 bases. With V trimmed by 5 bases and J by 4 bases, 5 bases remained unmatched. CDR3 length: 14 residues. CDR1 and CDR2 (germline): MNHEY, SVGAGI. CDR3 amino acids: CASSRPSGSYEQYF. DNA for the CDR3: TGTGCCAGCAGTCGACCTAGCGGGAGTTACGAGCAGTACTTC.

This chain links TRBV14 with TRBJ1-1; D not resolved. The CDR3 extends over 13 amino acids. Germline values: CDR1 SGHDN, CDR2 FVKESK. Between the trimmed V and J ends, which lost 4 bases and 1 base, there was a span of 7 bases. The DNA of the CDR3 is TGTGCCAGCAGCCGAGCGGAGAACACTGAAGCTTTCTTT. Its protein product is CASSRAENTEAFF.

The J gene is TRBJ1-5, the V gene TRBV4-1; D unresolved. Trimming removed 0 bases at V and 6 bases at J, with 12 bases between. CDR3 size: 15 residues. CDR1 and CDR2 (germline): MGHRA, YSYEKL. The CDR3 nucleotides are TGCGCCAGCAGCCAAGACCCGGGAGTCAGTCAGCCCCAGCATTTT. Amino acids: CASSQDPGVSQPQHF.

The chain carries TRBV30 and TRBJ2-4; a weak D match, TRBD2 (5 bases). This CDR3 spans 15 amino acids. V was shortened by 1 base and J by 4 bases, with 14 bases between the two germline ends. Germline V lookup: CDR1 GTSNPN, CDR2 SVGIG (reference sequence). DNA for the CDR3: TGTGCCTGGAGTGGAACCCTGGACTGGAAAAACATTCAGTACTTC. This codes for CAWSGTLDWKNIQYF. The full variable domain, completed using reference TRBV30 and TRBJ2-4, is SQTIHQWPATLVQPVGSPLSLECTVEGTSNPNLYWYRQAAGRGLQLLFYSVGIGQISSEVPQNLSASRPQDRQFILSSKKLLLSDSGFYLCAWSGTLDWKNIQYFGAGTRLSVL.

The CDR3 DNA follows: TGTGCCAGCAGTGATAGTAGGATAGAGGGTAATTCACCCCTCCACTTT. This encodes CASSDSRIEGNSPLHF. This sequence joins TRBV2 and TRBJ1-6, with D uncertain. The germline V gene has CDR1 SNHLY and CDR2 FYNNEI. This CDR3 has 16 amino acids. V lost 3 bases and J 6 bases, leaving 15 bases between the germline ends.

This chain links TRBV15 with TRBJ2-7; 9 positions match TRBD1. V lost 5 bases to trimming and J lost 3 bases; unmatched junction nucleotides: 11. The CDR3 loop spans 16 amino acids. CDR1 and CDR2 from the germline V gene are LNHNV and YYDKDF (reference sequence). CDR3 in amino acids: CATSSGQGLAGYEQYF. CDR3 DNA sequence: TGTGCCACCAGCTCCGGACAGGGGCTCGCAGGCTACGAGCAGTACTTC.

J is TRBJ2-3 and V is TRBV4-3; 9 bases align to TRBD2. The V and J ends lost 1 base and 4 bases, in that order; junction bases with no gene match: 6. The CDR3 length is 16 residues. In germline, CDR1 is LGHNA, CDR2 YSLEER. In DNA form, the CDR3 reads TGCGCCAGCAGCCAAGGTGGCGGGGGGGCGCCAGATACGCAGTATTTT. Translated: CASSQGGGGAPDTQYF.

The gene calls are TRBV14 and TRBJ2-7, with unresolved D. V lost 5 bases and J lost 0, with 8 bases in between. CDR1 and CDR2 (germline): SGHDN, FVKESK. This CDR3 spans 13 amino acids. Here the CDR3 reads CASSELLSYEQYF. Here the CDR3 DNA reads TGTGCCAGCAGCGAACTTCTCTCCTACGAGCAGTACTTC.

V is TRBV5-8 and J is TRBJ1-4; D gene unclear. Germline loops: CDR1 SGHTS, CDR2 YDEGEE. Trimming shortened V by 1 base and J by 11 bases, and 6 bases separated the two germline ends. The CDR3 runs to 11 residues. CDR3 bases: TGTGCCAGCAGCTTGAACCAGAAACTGTTTTTT. Translating gives CASSLNQKLFF.

The V and J genes are TRBV5-4 and TRBJ1-6; 9 nucleotides match TRBD1. The CDR3 extends over 15 amino acids. CDR1 and CDR2 from the germline V gene are SGHNT and YYREEE (reference sequence). The J segment lost 7 bases and the V segment lost 2 bases, leaving 4 bases of the junction unmatched. CDR3 DNA: TGTGCCAGCAGCTTAGAGACAGGGGGGAATTCACCCCTCCACTTT. Its protein is CASSLETGGNSPLHF. Full variable domain (rest looked up from reference TRBV5-4 and TRBJ1-6): ETGVTQSPTHLIKTRGQQVTLRCSSQSGHNTVSWYQQALGQGPQFIFQYYREEENGRGNFPPRFSGLQFPNYSSELNVNALELDDSALYLCASSLETGGNSPLHFGNGTRLTVT.

This chain joins TRBV6-1 and TRBJ2-5; 9 bases match TRBD2. CDR1 is MNHNS and CDR2 is SASEGT in the germline V gene. This CDR3 contains 17 residues. After removal of 4 bases from V and 5 bases from J, the junction contained 14 bases not matched to a gene. CDR3 DNA sequence: TGTGCCAGCAGTGGCCCGGGGGTGCGGGAGGGATGGGAGACCCAGTACTTC. Translated: CASSGPGVREGWETQYF.

V gene TRBV2 combines with J gene TRBJ1-4; possible D gene TRBD1, 6 bases. The CDR3 covers 17 residues. The V gene lost 7 bases and the J gene lost 7 bases, with 25 bases spanning the gap. From germline, CDR1 is SNHLY and CDR2 FYNNEI. The CDR3 is CASTKTLTRGQGEKLFF. As DNA, the CDR3 is TGTGCCAGCACTAAAACCCTCACGCGGGGGCAGGGTGAAAAACTGTTTTTT. Full variable domain (rest looked up from reference TRBV2 and TRBJ1-4): EPEVTQTPSHQVTQMGQEVILRCVPISNHLYFYWYRQILGQKVEFLVSFYNNEISEKSEIFDDQFSVERPDGSNFTLKIRSTKLEDSAMYFCASTKTLTRGQGEKLFFGSGTQLSVL.

This clone was counted many times. The rearrangement uses TRBV4-2 and TRBJ2-7, with TRBD1 matching over 11 bases. This CDR3 contains 17 residues. CDR1 and CDR2 from the germline V gene are LGHNA and YNFKEQ. The V segment lost 2 bases and the J segment 0 bases; nucleotides outside the gene matches: 6. The CDR3 here is CASSQYGQGAYSYEQYF. CDR3 in DNA: TGTGCCAGCAGCCAATACGGACAGGGGGCCTACTCCTACGAGCAGTACTTC.

This chain links TRBV6-1 with TRBJ2-1; 11 nucleotides match TRBD2. CDR1 and CDR2 (germline): MNHNS, SASEGT. V lost 1 base to trimming and J lost 4 bases; unmatched junction nucleotides: 3. This CDR3 comprises 16 residues. The CDR3 DNA reads as TGTGCCAGCAGTGAAGGACTAGCGGGGTCATACAATGAGCAGTTCTTC. Encoded protein: CASSEGLAGSYNEQFF.

V is TRBV5-1 and J is TRBJ1-2; D is perhaps TRBD1 (5 bases). Germline assignment: CDR1 SGHRS and CDR2 YFSETQ. The CDR3 is 14 residues long. The V and J ends lost 1 base and 0 bases respectively, with 7 bases between them. The CDR3 reads CASSLPGSNYGYTF. The CDR3 DNA reads TGCGCCAGCAGCTTGCCAGGGTCTAACTATGGCTACACCTTC.

This clone was detected once. The chain links TRBV28 to TRBJ1-5; TRBD1 aligns across 10 bases. The trim removed 4 bases at V and 1 base at J, leaving 4 bases unmatched. Germline assignment: CDR1 MDHEN and CDR2 SYDVKM. This CDR3 contains 16 residues. CDR3 amino acids: CASSSGQGVSNQPQHF. The CDR3 region has the DNA TGTGCCAGCAGTTCTGGACAGGGGGTAAGCAATCAGCCCCAGCATTTT.

The chain has TRBV6-5 and TRBJ2-7; 9 bases are a match to TRBD1. CDR1 and CDR2 (germline): MNHEY, SVGAGI. The V and J ends lost 5 bases and 0 bases, in that order; junction bases with no gene match: 5. This CDR3 is 15 amino acids long. CDR3 residues: CASSRGQGFSYEQYF. CDR3 coding DNA: TGTGCCAGCAGTCGGGGACAGGGCTTCTCCTACGAGCAGTACTTC.

This sequence joins TRBV6-2 or TRBV6-3 and TRBJ2-1; D is unclear. This CDR3 contains 15 residues. Germline V gives CDR1 MNHEY, CDR2 SVGEGT. Trimming took 5 bases from V and 9 from J, leaving 20 bases between them. The CDR3 nucleotides read TGTGCCAGCAGTCCCCTAGGTGACCCCCGCGGTGAGCAGTTCTTC. This sequence encodes CASSPLGDPRGEQFF.

This clone was observed a handful of times. The rearrangement links TRBV5-1 to TRBJ2-5, with 10 positions matching TRBD2. CDR1 is SGHRS, CDR2 YFSETQ, per germline. The trim removed 4 bases at V and 0 bases at J, leaving 6 bases unmatched. This CDR3 region has 16 residues. As DNA, the CDR3 is TGCGCCAGCAGCCCGGGACTAGCGCCTTACCAAGAGACCCAGTACTTC. Translation: CASSPGLAPYQETQYF.